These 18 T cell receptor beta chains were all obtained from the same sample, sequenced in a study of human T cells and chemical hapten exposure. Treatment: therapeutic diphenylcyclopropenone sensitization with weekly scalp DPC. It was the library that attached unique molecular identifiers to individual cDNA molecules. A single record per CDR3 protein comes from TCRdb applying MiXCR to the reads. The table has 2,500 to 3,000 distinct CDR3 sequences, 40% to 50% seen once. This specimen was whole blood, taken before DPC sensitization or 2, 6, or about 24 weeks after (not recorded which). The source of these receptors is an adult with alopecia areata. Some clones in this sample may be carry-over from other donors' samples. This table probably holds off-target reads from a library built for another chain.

The CDR3 protein is CASSINEETQYF. In DNA form, the CDR3 reads TGTGCCAGTAGTATTAATGAGGAGACCCAGTACTTC. The rearrangement joins TRBV19 to TRBJ2-5; D remains unclear. Germline V gene data show CDR1 as LNHDA and CDR2 as SQIVND (reference sequence). There are 12 residues in the CDR3. With 3 bases removed from V and 5 bases from J, the gap between germline ends came to 7 bases.

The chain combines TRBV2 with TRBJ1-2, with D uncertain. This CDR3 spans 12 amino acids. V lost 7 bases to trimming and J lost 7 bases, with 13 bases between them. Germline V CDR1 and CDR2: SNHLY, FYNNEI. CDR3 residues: CASTILLVGYTF. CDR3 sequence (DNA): TGTGCCAGCACGATTCTGTTAGTTGGCTACACCTTC.

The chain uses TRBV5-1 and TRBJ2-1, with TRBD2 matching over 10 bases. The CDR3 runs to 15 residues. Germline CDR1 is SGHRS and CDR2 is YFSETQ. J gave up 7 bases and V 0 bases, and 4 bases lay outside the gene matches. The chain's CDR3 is CASSLGLAGVNEQFF. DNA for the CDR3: TGCGCCAGCAGCTTGGGTCTAGCGGGAGTTAATGAGCAGTTCTTC.

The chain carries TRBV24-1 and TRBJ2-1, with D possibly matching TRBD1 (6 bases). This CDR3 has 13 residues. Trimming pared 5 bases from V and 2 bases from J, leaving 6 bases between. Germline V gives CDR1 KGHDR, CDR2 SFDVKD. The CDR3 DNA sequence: TGTGCCACCAGTGGGGGGCCCTACAATGAGCAGTTCTTC. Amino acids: CATSGGPYNEQFF.

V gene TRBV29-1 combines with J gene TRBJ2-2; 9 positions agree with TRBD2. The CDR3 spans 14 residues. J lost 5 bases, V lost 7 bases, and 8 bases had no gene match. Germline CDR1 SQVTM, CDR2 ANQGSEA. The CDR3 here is CSASSGDITGELFF. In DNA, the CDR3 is TGCAGCGCCTCTAGCGGGGATATTACCGGGGAGCTGTTTTTT.

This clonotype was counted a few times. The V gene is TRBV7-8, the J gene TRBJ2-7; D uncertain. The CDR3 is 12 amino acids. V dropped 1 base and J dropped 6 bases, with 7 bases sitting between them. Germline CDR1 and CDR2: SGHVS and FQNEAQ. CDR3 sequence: CASSLVSPEQYF. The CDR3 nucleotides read TGTGCCAGCAGCTTAGTATCCCCCGAGCAGTACTTC. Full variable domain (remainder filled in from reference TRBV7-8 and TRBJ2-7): GAGVSQSPRYKVAKRGQDVALRCDPISGHVSLFWYQQALGQGPEFLTYFQNEAQLDKSGLPSDRFFAERPEGSVSTLKIQRTQQEDSAVYLCASSLVSPEQYFGPGTRLTVT.

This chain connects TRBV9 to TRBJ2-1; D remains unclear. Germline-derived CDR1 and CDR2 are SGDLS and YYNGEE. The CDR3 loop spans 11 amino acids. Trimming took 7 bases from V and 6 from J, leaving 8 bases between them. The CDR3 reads CASGRGNEQFF. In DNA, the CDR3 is TGTGCCAGCGGTAGAGGCAATGAGCAGTTCTTC.

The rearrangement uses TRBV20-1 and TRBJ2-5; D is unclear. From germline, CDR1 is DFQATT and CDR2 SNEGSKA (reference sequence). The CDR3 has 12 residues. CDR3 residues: CSPVAAQETQYF. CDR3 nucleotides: TGCAGCCCGGTGGCGGCGCAAGAGACCCAGTACTTC.

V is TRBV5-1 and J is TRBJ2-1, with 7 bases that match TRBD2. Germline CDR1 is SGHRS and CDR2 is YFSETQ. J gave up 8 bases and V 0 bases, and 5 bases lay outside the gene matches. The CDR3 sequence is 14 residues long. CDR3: CASSLVSGKDEQFF. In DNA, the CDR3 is TGCGCCAGCAGCTTGGTAAGCGGGAAGGATGAGCAGTTCTTC. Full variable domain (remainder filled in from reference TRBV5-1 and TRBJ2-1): KAGVTQTPRYLIKTRGQQVTLSCSPISGHRSVSWYQQTPGQGLQFLFEYFSETQRNKGNFPGRFSGRQFSNSRSEMNVSTLELGDSALYLCASSLVSGKDEQFFGPGTRLTVL.

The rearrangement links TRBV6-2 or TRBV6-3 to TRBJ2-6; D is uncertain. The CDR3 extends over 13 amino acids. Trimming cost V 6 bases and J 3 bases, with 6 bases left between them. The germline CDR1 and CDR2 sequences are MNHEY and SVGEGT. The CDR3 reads CASRKDGANVLTF. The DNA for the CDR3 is TGTGCCAGCAGGAAGGATGGGGCCAACGTCCTGACTTTC.

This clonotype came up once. CDR3 DNA sequence: TGCGCCAGCAACCCTAGCGGGATGGGTGAGCAGTTCTTC. Its translation is CASNPSGMGEQFF. The chain has TRBV5-1 and TRBJ2-1, with TRBD2 identical over 9 bases. This CDR3 is 13 amino acids long. The V gene end was trimmed by 6 bases and the J gene end by 9 bases; junction bases not matched to a gene: 7. Per germline, CDR1 SGHRS and CDR2 YFSETQ.

CDR3 region: CASSLRLRTRAAARETQYF. Here the CDR3 DNA reads TGTGCCAGCAGCTTAAGGTTGCGGACCCGGGCCGCCGCTCGGGAGACCCAGTACTTC. The J gene is TRBJ2-5, the V gene TRBV7-8; D gene ambiguous. This CDR3 has 19 amino acids. Trimming pared 2 bases from V and 5 bases from J, leaving 27 bases between. Germline V lookup: CDR1 SGHVS, CDR2 FQNEAQ.

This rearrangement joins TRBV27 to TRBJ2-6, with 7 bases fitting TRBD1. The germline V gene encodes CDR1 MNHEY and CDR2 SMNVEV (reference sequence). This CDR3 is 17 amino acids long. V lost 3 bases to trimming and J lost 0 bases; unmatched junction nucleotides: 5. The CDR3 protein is CASSLTGILSGANVLTF. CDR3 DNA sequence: TGTGCCAGCAGTTTGACAGGGATCCTCTCTGGGGCCAACGTCCTGACTTTC.

The CDR3 DNA follows: TGCAGTGCGATGACACAGAACACCGGGGAGCTGTTTTTT. As protein: CSAMTQNTGELFF. The V and J genes are TRBV20-1 and TRBJ2-2; D is undetermined. The ends were cut back, 6 bases at V and 1 base at J, with 9 bases in the middle. The V gene's germline CDR1 is DFQATT and CDR2 SNEGSKA (reference sequence). The CDR3 sequence is 13 residues long.

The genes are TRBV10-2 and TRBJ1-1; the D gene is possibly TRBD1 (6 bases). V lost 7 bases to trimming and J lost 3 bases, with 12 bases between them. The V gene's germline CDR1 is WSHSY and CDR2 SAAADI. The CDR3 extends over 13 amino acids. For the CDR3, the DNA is TGCGCCAGCAACAAGGGGGGATACACTGAAGCTTTCTTT. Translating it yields CASNKGGYTEAFF.

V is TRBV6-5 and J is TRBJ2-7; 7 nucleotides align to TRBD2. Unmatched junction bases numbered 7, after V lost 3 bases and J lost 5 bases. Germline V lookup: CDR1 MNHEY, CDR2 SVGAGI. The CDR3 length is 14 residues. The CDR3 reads CASSYMRGSNEQYF. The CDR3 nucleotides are TGTGCCAGCAGTTATATGCGGGGGAGCAACGAGCAGTACTTC.

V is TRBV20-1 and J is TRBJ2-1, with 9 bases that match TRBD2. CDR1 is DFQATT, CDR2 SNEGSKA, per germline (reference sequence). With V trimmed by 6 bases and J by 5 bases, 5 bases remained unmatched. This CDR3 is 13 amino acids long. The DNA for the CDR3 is TGCAGTGCCCACTCTAGCGGGGACAATGAGCAGTTCTTC. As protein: CSAHSSGDNEQFF.

The CDR3 region is CAIEVGQTLYEQYV. DNA for the CDR3: TGTGCCATCGAGGTGGGTCAGACCCTCTACGAGCAGTACGTC. V and J are TRBV10-3 and TRBJ2-7; D is unresolved. Trimming pared 8 bases from V and 3 bases from J, leaving 17 bases between. The CDR3 is made up of 14 amino acids. CDR1 ENHRY and CDR2 SYGVKD come from the germline V gene.